This T cell receptor (beta chain) originates from a study of cytomegalovirus exposure and HLA in healthy donors. Study context: Some 85 million unique TCRs, all from HLA-typed donors, were included in an early release of the data. Overall study results and limits: TCR association rates varied by HLA locus in a later analysis, with DRB1 highest and HLA-C lowest. CMV serostatus was the only immune exposure information that was available. In the analysis, some V segments, TRBV6-2 and TRBV6-3 included, were excluded as indistinguishable.

Germline lookup yields CDR1 SGDLS and CDR2 YYNGEE. V was clipped by 0 bases and J by 4 bases; unmatched bases: 16. The CDR3 consists of 19 residues. The PCR made use of 60 Vbeta and 13 Jbeta primers. Libraries were prepared by immunoSEQ multiplex PCR; TCRdb keeps only in-frame clonotypes and omits some of them. The table records some 84,000 clones, roughly 78% of them present only once. A note on this clone: Its antigen is undetermined.

The sample comprised PBMCs. The chain employs TRBV9 and TRBJ1-1; 9 bases line up with TRBD1. The TCR sequence derives from a male donor in good health and CMV-seropositive. The CDR3 region is CASSVGQGGQGYLGTEAFF. The CDR3 region has the DNA TGTGCCAGCAGCGTAGGTCAAGGCGGACAGGGGTATCTTGGCACTGAAGCTTTCTTT.